These T cell receptor beta chains were read from a single sample in a study of T cell responses to AZD1222 COVID-19 vaccine. Profiled with immunoSEQ multiplex PCR; TCRdb holds only in-frame clones, not every one. The data contain 70,000 to 80,000 clones, more than 80% of them singletons. The material sequenced was peripheral blood, taken on day 0 of AZD1222 vaccination. These TCRs come from an adult in good health. The CDR3 runs from the conserved cysteine through the conserved F or W. Clone size is stated in some rows and not others, as once, few, many or a class when expanded.

V,size,J,CDR3
TRBV28,-,TRBJ2-1,CASSPTDSFTIDEQFF
TRBV12-3/TRBV12-4,-,TRBJ2-5,CASSLDPETQYF
TRBV15,-,TRBJ2-1,CATSASGSRSYNEQFF
TRBV27,-,TRBJ1-2,CASSAPGQGTLSNYGYTF
TRBV2,-,TRBJ2-3,CASSRQGRTDTQYF
TRBV7-2,-,TRBJ2-4,CASGHRDTLAKNIQYF
TRBV30,-,TRBJ2-7,CAWSPLGTNPYEQYF
TRBV7-2,-,TRBJ2-5,CASSLRFQETQYF
TRBV5-6,-,TRBJ2-7,CASSFRRRGEQYF
TRBV6-5,-,TRBJ2-2,CASSYEGTANTGELFF
TRBV7-9,-,TRBJ2-5,CASRLQGAETQYF
TRBV4-2,-,TRBJ2-7,CASSQEYGQSPVYEQYF
TRBV30,once,TRBJ2-5,CAWRTREFGTQYF
TRBV5-1,-,TRBJ1-3,CASSLQGQGGGNTIYF
TRBV2,-,TRBJ2-7,CASVITYEQYF
TRBV5-1,-,TRBJ2-3,CASSQSTDTQYF
TRBV5-1,-,TRBJ2-7,CASSLGQGSYEQYF
TRBV24-1,-,TRBJ1-6,CATSDLLRPRDSPLHF
TRBV28,-,TRBJ1-5,CASSSWGGQGSNQPQHF
TRBV14,-,TRBJ2-7,CASSQDPHLNVQYF
TRBV3-1/TRBV3-2,-,TRBJ1-1,CASSVYEASEAFF
TRBV28,-,TRBJ1-2,CASSLLSAPNYGYTF
TRBV6-6,-,TRBJ1-6,CASSPGTGNSPLHF
TRBV18,many,TRBJ2-7,CASSPGTDAREEQYF
TRBV10-1,-,TRBJ1-2,CASSESTVYGYTF
TRBV27,-,TRBJ1-2,CASSSPPGGYTF
TRBV4-2,few,TRBJ2-7,CASSQEGRDRRDEQYF
TRBV30,few,TRBJ1-5,CAWSGGRLRQPQHF
TRBV7-2,-,TRBJ1-2,CASSLKPGGYGYTF
TRBV14,-,TRBJ2-3,CASSQRGQGTDTQYF
TRBV11-2,-,TRBJ2-7,CASSSPLTGLEQYF
TRBV7-2,-,TRBJ2-7,CASSLGPTGFYEQYF
TRBV7-2,-,TRBJ2-1,CASSLRRGAGGEQFF
TRBV9,few,TRBJ1-6,CASSFGTPSDSPLHF
TRBV3-1/TRBV3-2,-,TRBJ2-1,CASSPRLNEQFF
TRBV28,once,TRBJ2-1,CASIQGGSYNEQFF
TRBV30,-,TRBJ1-3,CASGPSSGNTIYF
TRBV30,-,TRBJ2-5,CAWSPRGRETQYF
TRBV7-6,-,TRBJ2-2,CASSPLRTANTGELFF
TRBV15,once,TRBJ2-5,CATSSTGTAQETQYF
TRBV7-9,-,TRBJ2-5,CASGEGIETQYF
TRBV7-3,once,TRBJ2-1,CASSFEVSDEQFF
TRBV12-3/TRBV12-4,-,TRBJ2-5,CASSLARDTQYF
TRBV28,-,TRBJ2-6,CASSLWGSSGANVLTF
TRBV27,-,TRBJ1-1,CASSFGQGVGTEAFF
TRBV9,-,TRBJ1-1,CASYGKGQAENTEAFF
TRBV4-2,-,TRBJ2-2,CASSPQTSGVFAGELFF
TRBV7-6,-,TRBJ1-3,CASSLGARRSSSGNTIYF
TRBV11-3,-,TRBJ1-1,CASSPGGEGTEAFF
TRBV19,-,TRBJ2-7,CASSSRSDSYEQYF
TRBV21-1,-,TRBJ2-7,CASSKESGERDEQYF
TRBV18,once,TRBJ1-4,CASSPRDTRGEGEKLFF
TRBV5-1,-,TRBJ2-1,CASSLGGTVNNEQFF
TRBV2,-,TRBJ2-2,CASSELHLRANTGELFF
TRBV9,-,TRBJ1-1,CASSVQDRDAGAFF
TRBV3-1/TRBV3-2,-,TRBJ2-6,CASGGFGANVLTF
TRBV24-1,-,TRBJ2-5,CATSDAPGVPNSINQETQYF
TRBV10-3,-,TRBJ1-5,CAISESRGGNQPQHF
TRBV28,-,TRBJ1-6,CASGTGSSYNSPLHF
TRBV9,-,TRBJ2-2,CASSVTSGRAEFGGELFF